Listed here are 30 T cell receptor beta chains from one sample, sequenced in a study of blood T cell repertoires in COVID-19. Clones were sequenced by immunoSEQ multiplex PCR, and TCRdb holds only the in-frame ones, with some missing. The sample has under 150,000 clones; roughly 80% are singletons. The sequencing input was peripheral blood. The receptors originated from a human donor in a cohort sampled during active COVID-19.

This clone was recorded only once. The V call is TRBV7-2, the J call TRBJ2-1; 9 bases fit TRBD2. In germline, CDR1 is SGHTA, CDR2 FQGNSA. J lost 9 bases, V lost 5 bases, and 14 bases had no gene match. CDR3 size: 16 residues. The DNA of the CDR3 is TGTGCCAGCAGCCCGAGTGGGGCGGGGGGGCCCGGTGAGCAGTTCTTC. As protein: CASSPSGAGGPGEQFF. The whole variable domain, remainder taken from reference TRBV7-2 and TRBJ2-1, is GAGVSQSPSNKVTEKGKDVELRCDPISGHTALYWYRQSLGQGLEFLIYFQGNSAPDKSGLPSDRFSAERTGGSVSTLTIQRTQQEDSAVYLCASSPSGAGGPGEQFFGPGTRLTVL.

The chain recombines TRBV7-2 with TRBJ1-2; no clear D gene. This CDR3 is built from 12 residues. Trimming shortened V by 5 bases and J by 6 bases, and 10 bases separated the two germline ends. CDR1 and CDR2 from the germline V gene are SGHTA and FQGNSA. CDR3 amino acids: CASSRHSNGYTF. CDR3 nucleotide sequence: TGTGCCAGCAGCAGACACTCAAATGGCTACACCTTC. Complete variable domain (other parts from reference TRBV7-2 and TRBJ1-2): GAGVSQSPSNKVTEKGKDVELRCDPISGHTALYWYRQSLGQGLEFLIYFQGNSAPDKSGLPSDRFSAERTGGSVSTLTIQRTQQEDSAVYLCASSRHSNGYTFGSGTRLTVV.

V usage is TRBV5-4 and J usage is TRBJ2-2; TRBD1 might be the D (6 bases). Germline V lookup: CDR1 SGHNT, CDR2 YYREEE (reference sequence). With 4 bases removed from V and 4 bases from J, the gap between germline ends came to 14 bases. The CDR3 sequence is 15 residues long. CDR3 sequence: CASSGSLGATGELFF. The CDR3 bases are TGTGCCAGCAGCGGGTCCCTGGGGGCCACCGGGGAGCTGTTTTTT.

This clone was found many times. The V gene is TRBV11-2, the J gene TRBJ1-2; TRBD1 matches at 8 bases. Germline assignment: CDR1 SGHAT and CDR2 FQNNGV. The junction had 12 bases not matched to a gene; V was cut back by 5 bases and J by 4 bases. CDR3 length: 16 amino acids. CDR3 sequence reads: CASSRRLRGRIYGYTF. The DNA for the CDR3 is TGTGCCAGCAGCCGCCGCCTCAGGGGGCGCATCTATGGCTACACCTTC.

The V and J genes are TRBV11-2 and TRBJ1-4; D is perhaps TRBD1 (6 bases). V was pared by 5 bases and J by 8 bases, with 15 bases between. Germline CDR1 and CDR2: SGHAT and FQNNGV. CDR3 length equals 14 residues. The CDR3 sequence: CASSKGGVWEKLFF. CDR3 bases: TGTGCCAGCAGCAAAGGGGGGGTTTGGGAAAAACTGTTTTTT.

J is TRBJ2-7 and V is TRBV5-1, with a tentative D call TRBD2 (7 bases). Trimming left V 4 bases short and J 5 bases short, with 28 bases between. CDR1 and CDR2 (germline): SGHRS, YFSETQ. The CDR3 sequence is 18 residues long. As DNA, the CDR3 is TGCGCCAGCAGCATGAATCTAATCGGGGAGGGGGTGATGGACGAGCAGTACTTC. Its translation: CASSMNLIGEGVMDEQYF.

The rearrangement links TRBV6-5 to TRBJ2-1; D gene unclear. CDR1 is MNHEY and CDR2 is SVGAGI in the germline V gene. V lost 8 bases, J lost 0 bases, and 14 bases lay in between. This CDR3 has 15 amino acids. The CDR3 DNA reads as TGTGCCAGCGGCGGCAGTGGTAGCTCCTACAATGAGCAGTTCTTC. Amino acid sequence: CASGGSGSSYNEQFF.

This clone has just one count. A read error may produce the germline difference seen at one junction end. This chain uses TRBV27 with TRBJ2-3; 10 positions match TRBD2. CDR1 MNHEY and CDR2 SMNVEV come from the germline V gene (reference sequence). The CDR3 has 15 residues. The CDR3 loop reads CASNLAGGGADTQYF. As DNA, the CDR3 is TGTGCCAGCAATTTAGCGGGGGGCGGCGCAGATACGCAGTATTTT.

The chain carries TRBV15 and TRBJ2-7, with TRBD2 as a possible D gene (5 bases). The CDR3 runs to 15 residues. Per germline, CDR1 LNHNV and CDR2 YYDKDF (reference sequence). With 0 bases removed from V and 6 bases from J, the gap between germline ends came to 15 bases. The CDR3 DNA follows: TGTGCCACCAGCAGAGAGGTTGGGCAGGCGGGCGAGCAGTACTTC. Translation gives CATSREVGQAGEQYF.

The chain is built from TRBV21-1 and TRBJ1-5; TRBD1, the D gene given by the table, was not confirmed from the DNA. TRBV21-1 corresponds to a pseudogene. The CDR3 has 14 residues. CDR3 region: CASSKAGACQPQHF. The CDR3 region has the DNA TGTGCCAGCAGCAAAGCAGGGGCGTGCCAGCCCCAGCATTTT.

The gene calls are TRBV5-5 and TRBJ2-1, with 10 bases identical to TRBD2. Looked up from germline, CDR1 is SGHKS and CDR2 is YYEKEE (reference sequence). Trimming removed 1 base from V and 4 bases from J; junction bases left unmatched: 2. The CDR3 is made up of 15 amino acids. CDR3 DNA: TGTGCCAGCAGCTTGAGGACTAGCGGTTACAATGAGCAGTTCTTC. This sequence encodes CASSLRTSGYNEQFF.

V usage is TRBV2 and J usage is TRBJ1-2, with 8 bases identical to TRBD1. The CDR3 runs to 14 residues. The V segment lost 4 bases and the J segment 0 bases; nucleotides outside the gene matches: 1. From germline, CDR1 is SNHLY and CDR2 FYNNEI. The CDR3 nucleotides read TGTGCCAGCAGTGGGACAGGGACTAACTATGGCTACACCTTC. Translation gives CASSGTGTNYGYTF.

The CDR3 DNA reads TGTGCCAGTAGTATAGATGGCAGGCGGGCAGATACGCAGTATTTT. It codes for CASSIDGRRADTQYF. The chain couples TRBV19 to TRBJ2-3, with D possibly TRBD2 on 5 matching bases. The CDR3 covers 15 residues. The germline V gene has CDR1 LNHDA and CDR2 SQIVND (reference sequence). V dropped 0 bases and J dropped 4 bases, with 11 bases sitting between them.

This CDR3 is CASSSADRYEQYF. CDR3 sequence (DNA): TGTGCCAGCAGCAGTGCAGATCGCTACGAGCAGTACTTC. The V gene is TRBV5-6, the J gene TRBJ2-7; D is undetermined. Trimming took 4 bases from V and 3 from J, leaving 11 bases between them. CDR3 length: 13 amino acids. Germline-derived CDR1 and CDR2 are SGHDT and YYEEEE.

This chain connects TRBV27 to TRBJ1-4; a possible D gene is TRBD1 (5 bases). Per germline, CDR1 MNHEY and CDR2 SMNVEV (reference sequence). With 2 bases removed from V and 4 bases from J, the gap between germline ends came to 14 bases. The CDR3 totals 16 residues. For the CDR3, the DNA is TGTGCCAGCAGTTTAGGAGGGGTGGGGTTTAATGAAAAACTGTTTTTT. It yields the protein CASSLGGVGFNEKLFF.

The chain is built from TRBV18 and TRBJ1-2; D ambiguous. CDR1 and CDR2 (germline): KGHSH, LQKENI. The V end lost 2 bases, the J end lost 4 bases, and 11 bases lay between the germline ends. CDR3 length equals 14 residues. CDR3 coding DNA: TGTGCCAGCTCACCAGAGGGATTGGGCTATGGCTACACCTTC. Translated: CASSPEGLGYGYTF.

The rearrangement joins TRBV25-1 to TRBJ1-1; D call uncertain. Germline loops: CDR1 MGHDK, CDR2 SYGVNS. V was shortened by 4 bases and J by 1 base, with 7 bases between the two germline ends. CDR3 length: 13 amino acids. CDR3 region: CASSGRENTEAFF. DNA of the CDR3: TGTGCCAGCAGTGGACGGGAGAACACTGAAGCTTTCTTT.

The table lists this clone with a count of one. V and J are TRBV9 and TRBJ2-1; TRBD2 agrees at 7 bases. This CDR3 is 12 amino acids long. Germline assignment: CDR1 SGDLS and CDR2 YYNGEE. J lost 9 bases, V lost 3 bases, and 3 bases had no gene match. CDR3 sequence (DNA): TGTGCCAGCAGCGCCCCGGGGGGTGAGCAGTTCTTC. Encoded protein: CASSAPGGEQFF.

The chain has TRBV2 and TRBJ1-3, with a tentative D call TRBD1 (6 bases). CDR1 SNHLY and CDR2 FYNNEI come from the germline V gene. The CDR3 runs 14 residues. V lost 0 bases, J lost 4 bases, and 7 bases lay in between. The CDR3 loop is CASSEARGGNTIYF. The CDR3 bases are TGTGCCAGCAGTGAAGCGAGGGGGGGAAACACCATATATTTT. The entire variable domain, with the rest obtained from reference TRBV2 and TRBJ1-3, is as follows: EPEVTQTPSHQVTQMGQEVILRCVPISNHLYFYWYRQILGQKVEFLVSFYNNEISEKSEIFDDQFSVERPDGSNFTLKIRSTKLEDSAMYFCASSEARGGNTIYFGEGSWLTVV.

The rearrangement joins TRBV6-1 to TRBJ2-1, with D perhaps TRBD2 (5 bases). There are 12 residues in the CDR3. V was cut by 3 bases and J by 15 bases, with 15 bases left in between. Germline V gene lookup returns CDR1 MNHNS and CDR2 SASEGT. For the CDR3, the DNA is TGTGCCAGCAGTGATCAAGTGCTAGCCGGGTTCTTC. This translates into CASSDQVLAGFF.

In its sample, this clone was seen once. This chain joins TRBV19 and TRBJ1-1, with 7 bases matching TRBD1. The CDR3 loop spans 13 amino acids. V dropped 11 bases and J dropped 4; count of bases not matched to a gene: 10. CDR1 and CDR2 from the germline V gene are LNHDA and SQIVND (reference sequence). Written as DNA, the CDR3 is TGTGCCGTCATCCGACAGGGTAGCACTGAAGCTTTCTTT. The encoded protein is CAVIRQGSTEAFF.

The chain recombines TRBV5-1 with TRBJ2-7; 9 nucleotides match TRBD1. Trimming cost V 4 bases and J 7 bases; bases outside gene matches: 15. The CDR3 totals 16 residues. Germline V gene lookup returns CDR1 SGHRS and CDR2 YFSETQ. The CDR3 nucleotides read TGCGCCAGCAGCAGCAGGATGCCGGGACAGGGAGGAGAGCAGTACTTC. This sequence encodes CASSSRMPGQGGEQYF.

J is TRBJ1-1 and V is TRBV10-3, with no clear D. In germline, CDR1 is ENHRY, CDR2 SYGVKD. There are 14 residues in the CDR3. The germline V and J ends were trimmed by 6 bases and 7 bases, with 18 bases remaining between them. The CDR3 region is CAIREHQEVGEAFF. The CDR3, as DNA: TGTGCCATCAGAGAGCATCAGGAGGTAGGTGAAGCTTTCTTT.

The chain has TRBV7-9 and TRBJ2-1; the D gene is possibly TRBD1 (6 bases). The CDR3 spans 13 residues. Trimming took 0 bases from V and 10 from J, leaving 10 bases between them. Looked up from germline, CDR1 is SEHNR and CDR2 is FQNEAQ (reference sequence). The CDR3 region has the DNA TGTGCCAGCAGCTTAGCGGGGGCTGAGGAGCAGTTCTTC. It translates to CASSLAGAEEQFF.

The chain is built from TRBV5-1 and TRBJ2-5, with TRBD1 as a possible D gene (6 bases). V dropped 4 bases and J dropped 4 bases, with 17 bases sitting between them. Germline assignment: CDR1 SGHRS and CDR2 YFSETQ. This CDR3 comprises 15 residues. Here the CDR3 reads CASSGVQGFAETQYF. The CDR3 DNA sequence: TGCGCCAGCAGCGGTGTACAGGGTTTCGCAGAGACCCAGTACTTC.

The V and J genes are TRBV9 and TRBJ1-5; possibly TRBD1 for D (6 bases). Trimming stripped 3 bases from V and 1 base from J, with 11 bases between. The CDR3 length is 15 residues. The germline V gene has CDR1 SGDLS and CDR2 YYNGEE. CDR3 nucleotide sequence: TGTGCCAGCAGCGCGGACAGTGTAAGCAATCAGCCCCAGCATTTT. Encoded protein: CASSADSVSNQPQHF.

This rearrangement joins TRBV5-1 to TRBJ1-1; TRBD1 might be the D (6 bases). Germline assignment: CDR1 SGHRS and CDR2 YFSETQ. V lost 3 bases and J 1 base, leaving 16 bases between the germline ends. CDR3 size: 16 residues. The CDR3 is CASSSQPGHRNTEAFF. For the CDR3, the DNA is TGCGCCAGCAGCTCACAACCGGGACACAGGAACACTGAAGCTTTCTTT.

On this clone itself: This sample also contains other DNA sequences that code for the same CDR3. The V gene is TRBV4-1, the J gene TRBJ1-5; 7 bases match TRBD1. J lost 2 bases, V lost 1 base, and 2 bases had no gene match. The CDR3 has 15 residues. Germline assignment: CDR1 MGHRA and CDR2 YSYEKL. DNA of the CDR3: TGCGCCAGCAGCCAAGCCGGGACAGGCAATCAGCCCCAGCATTTT. This translates into CASSQAGTGNQPQHF.

The chain carries TRBV20-1 and TRBJ1-2; D gene unclear. The ends were cut back, 3 bases at V and 6 bases at J, with 14 bases in the middle. Looked up from germline, CDR1 is DFQATT and CDR2 is SNEGSKA (reference sequence). This CDR3 region has 13 residues. The CDR3 DNA follows: TGCAGTGCTAGTCGGGGAAGGACGGATGGCTACACCTTC. Its protein is CSASRGRTDGYTF.

This clone was detected only a few times. The chain recombines TRBV4-3 with TRBJ1-6; TRBD1 agrees at 7 bases. V shed 1 base, J shed 2 bases, and the junction held 2 bases outside the gene matches. Germline V lookup: CDR1 LGHNA, CDR2 YSLEER. There are 16 residues in the CDR3. CDR3 sequence reads: CASSQADRAYNSPLHF. The CDR3 bases are TGCGCCAGCAGCCAAGCCGACAGGGCCTATAATTCACCCCTCCACTTT.